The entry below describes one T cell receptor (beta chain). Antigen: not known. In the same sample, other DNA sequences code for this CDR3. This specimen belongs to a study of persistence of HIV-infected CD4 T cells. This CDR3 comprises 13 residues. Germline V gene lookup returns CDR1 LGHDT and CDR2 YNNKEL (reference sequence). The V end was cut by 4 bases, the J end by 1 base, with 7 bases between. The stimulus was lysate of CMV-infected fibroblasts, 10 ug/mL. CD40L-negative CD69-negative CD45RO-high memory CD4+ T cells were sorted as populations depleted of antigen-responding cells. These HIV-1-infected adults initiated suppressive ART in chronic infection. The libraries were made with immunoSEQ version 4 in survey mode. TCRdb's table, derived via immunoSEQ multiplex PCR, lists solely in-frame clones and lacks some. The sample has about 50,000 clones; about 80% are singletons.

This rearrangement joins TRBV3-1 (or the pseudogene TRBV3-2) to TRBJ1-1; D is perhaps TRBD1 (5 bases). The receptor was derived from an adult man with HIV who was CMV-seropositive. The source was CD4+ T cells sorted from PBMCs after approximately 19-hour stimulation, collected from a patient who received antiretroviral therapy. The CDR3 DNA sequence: TGTGCCAGCAGCCGAACAGGGAACACTGAAGCTTTCTTT. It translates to CASSRTGNTEAFF.